The present TCR beta chain was sequenced within a study of prognosis after radiotherapy for stage I lung cancer. Across the study: Patients with tumors diagnosed as squamous cell carcinoma numbered 6 to 8, and those with adenocarcinoma eleven to twelve. SBRT radiotherapy comprised 3 to 5 fractions at a biologically effective dose of at least 100 Gy. Study-level points and caveats: Among patients who developed distant metastases, Shannon entropy after stereotactic body radiation therapy was lower.

Germline V CDR1 and CDR2: SGDLS, YYNGEE. V lost 8 bases to trimming and J lost 5 bases, with 14 bases between them. The CDR3 is 13 amino acids. Peripheral blood samples of six milliliters were drawn at each of two time points. This clonotype was recorded at least ten times. Its antigen is currently unknown. Two-round multiplex PCR amplified TCR beta CDR3 from genomic DNA. It was primers specific to each TRBV and TRBJ gene that first-round PCR used. TCRdb reprocessed the multiplex PCR reads via MiXCR and lists one record per CDR3 protein. The sample consists of about 32,000 distinct CDR3 sequences, 42% of them appearing once.

Sample: PBMCs, taken before or after stereotactic body radiation therapy (not recorded which). The TCR comes from a donor of 50 years or more with non-small cell lung cancer. The rearrangement links TRBV9 to TRBJ2-1; possibly TRBD2 for D (7 bases). This CDR3 is CASGGLADNEQFF. CDR3 nucleotide sequence: TGTGCCAGTGGGGGGCTAGCGGACAATGAGCAGTTCTTC.